This T cell receptor (beta chain) was sequenced in a study of blood T cell repertoires in COVID-19. In the study overall: PBMCs, B-cell-depleted T cells, or T cells provided the cDNA or gDNA that made up the material.

Germline assignment: CDR1 LGHDT and CDR2 YNNKEL (reference sequence). The CDR3 runs to 15 residues. Trimming cost V 1 base and J 7 bases, with 17 bases left between them. In the study's own analysis: Estimation of nucleated cell counts was performed using reference gene primer amplification. Sequencing was performed with immunoSEQ multiplex PCR; in TCRdb, only in-frame clones are kept and a portion is missing. V and J calls and clone size are as listed in that table; D and trimming were resolved from the DNA. The sample carries 110,000 or so clones, approximately 90% recorded once. V usage is TRBV3-1 (or the pseudogene TRBV3-2) and J usage is TRBJ2-7; tentative D call: TRBD1 (6 bases). What was sequenced was peripheral blood. The origin of this receptor is a human donor in a cohort sampled during active COVID-19. CDR3 sequence: CASSQVGSQGREQYF. DNA for the CDR3: TGTGCCAGCAGCCAAGTGGGGTCCCAGGGGCGGGAGCAGTACTTC.